The TCR beta chain under discussion was sequenced for a study of shared clonotypes between healthy human individuals. Study-wide results and limits: When compared with the clonotypes that were shared by all four sorted-subset donors, the non-shared clonotypes turned out to have lower generation probabilities. Although depth was large, rarefaction showed that sequencing of the sorted subsets was incomplete.

Of note for this clone: The antigen is unknown. The same CDR3 is also encoded by other DNA sequences in this sample.

V trimming: 3 bases; J trimming: 5 bases; junction bases outside the gene matches: 4. CDR1 is SGHRS and CDR2 is YFSETQ in the germline V gene. This CDR3 has 14 residues. TCRdb's copy holds only in-frame clones and misses some; the assay was immunoSEQ multiplex PCR. The table has approximately 2.5 million clones, approximately 90% seen once. The donor population consisted of healthy HIV-negative adults with no recent acute infections or vaccinations. All of the donors resided in Nashville, Tennessee, and each was a Caucasian adult. This TCR came from a man younger than 35 in good health. The sample comprised naive CD4+ T cells sorted from blood. The subset denotes: CD45RA+ positively selected. The rearrangement links TRBV5-1 to TRBJ1-2; 10 bases map to TRBD1. CDR3 nucleotides: TGCGCCAGCAGCTCGACGGGACAGGGGTATGGCTACACCTTC. Protein product: CASSSTGQGYGYTF.